Listed here are 32 T cell receptor beta chains from one sample, sequenced in a study of control samples from healthy donors and cancer patients. Only in-frame clones appear in the TCRdb table, and some are missing; sequencing was by immunoSEQ multiplex PCR. The table shows about 120,000 clones, with around 92% occurring only once. The material sequenced was blood. The origin of the receptors is a woman aged 45-65 years in good health.

The V gene is TRBV11-2, the J gene TRBJ2-7; 7 nucleotides line up with TRBD1. Per germline, CDR1 SGHAT and CDR2 FQNNGV. The CDR3 has 14 amino acids. V trimming: 2 bases; J trimming: 3 bases; junction bases outside the gene matches: 4. The CDR3 DNA sequence: TGTGCCAGCAGCTTATCGGACAGGCTCTACGAGCAGTACTTC. Its protein is CASSLSDRLYEQYF.

The genes are TRBV5-1 and TRBJ2-1; 7 positions agree with TRBD1. The germline V gene has CDR1 SGHRS and CDR2 YFSETQ. The ends lost 4 bases at V and 9 bases at J; junction bases unmatched: 16. The CDR3 is 16 residues long. DNA of the CDR3: TGCGCCAGCAGCCTGGAGACAGGGTCTGTTATGAGTGAGCAGTTCTTC. Its protein product is CASSLETGSVMSEQFF.

The V gene is TRBV2, the J gene TRBJ1-5, with a weak D call TRBD1 (6 bases). Trimming cost V 6 bases and J 9 bases, with 21 bases left between them. CDR1 is SNHLY and CDR2 is FYNNEI in the germline V gene. This CDR3 comprises 15 residues. CDR3 in amino acids: CASSPPGAFDRPQHF. CDR3 nucleotide sequence: TGTGCCAGCAGCCCACCGGGGGCCTTTGATCGGCCCCAGCATTTT.

The CDR3 DNA is TGTGCCAGCAGCGCTTCCGGGACAGGGTCTTCCGAGCAGTACTTC. Translated, it gives CASSASGTGSSEQYF. V usage is TRBV7-8 and J usage is TRBJ2-7; 9 nucleotides match TRBD1. Germline V gene sequence: CDR1 SGHVS, CDR2 FQNEAQ. The CDR3 contains 15 residues. Trimming cost V 5 bases and J 6 bases; bases outside gene matches: 11.

The J gene is TRBJ1-2, the V gene TRBV19; no definite D call. V lost 1 base, J lost 2 bases, and 14 bases lay in between. Germline V gene lookup returns CDR1 LNHDA and CDR2 SQIVND (reference sequence). The CDR3 consists of 16 residues. Here the CDR3 DNA reads TGTGCCAGTAGTATAGGCCCCTGGACGGCGAACTATGGCTACACCTTC. Amino acids: CASSIGPWTANYGYTF.

This clone was found a few times. The V call is TRBV14, the J call TRBJ1-1, with a tentative D call TRBD1 (6 bases). The CDR3 loop spans 18 amino acids. The V and J ends lost 0 bases and 5 bases respectively, with 22 bases between them. The V gene's germline CDR1 is SGHDN and CDR2 FVKESK. The CDR3 nucleotides are TGTGCCAGCAGCCAAGACCGATGGGGGCTTGTCGATTATACTGAAGCTTTCTTT. Translation: CASSQDRWGLVDYTEAFF.

V usage is TRBV12-5 and J usage is TRBJ2-1; 8 nucleotides match TRBD1. The CDR3 extends over 16 amino acids. The ends lost 4 bases at V and 3 bases at J; junction bases unmatched: 8. From germline, CDR1 is LGHNT and CDR2 FRNRAP. CDR3 sequence: CASGSWGQAIYNEQFF. DNA for the CDR3: TGTGCTAGTGGTTCGTGGGGACAGGCGATCTACAATGAGCAGTTCTTC. Variable domain in full (rest from reference TRBV12-5 and TRBJ2-1): DARVTQTPRHKVTEMGQEVTMRCQPILGHNTVFWYRQTMMQGLELLAYFRNRAPLDDSGMPKDRFSAEMPDATLATLKIQPSEPRDSAVYFCASGSWGQAIYNEQFFGPGTRLTVL.

This clone was observed a single time. This chain connects TRBV15 to TRBJ1-3, with TRBD1 identical over 7 bases. Trimming at V came to 0 bases and at J to 2 bases, leaving 10 bases not matched to a gene. This CDR3 contains 18 residues. CDR1 and CDR2 from the germline V gene are LNHNV and YYDKDF (reference sequence). CDR3 coding DNA: TGTGCCACCAGCAGAGATCCCCAGGCCGGGACAGCTGGAAACACCATATATTTT. It codes for CATSRDPQAGTAGNTIYF.

The chain is built from TRBV11-2 and TRBJ2-7; TRBD2 agrees at 8 bases. Germline CDR1 reads SGHAT; CDR2 reads FQNNGV. This CDR3 is built from 16 residues. V was clipped by 5 bases and J by 2 bases; unmatched bases: 11. CDR3 region: CASSKRGGEITYEQYF. CDR3 coding DNA: TGTGCCAGCAGCAAACGGGGGGGAGAGATCACCTACGAGCAGTACTTC.

This chain uses TRBV7-8 with TRBJ2-1, with D tentatively TRBD2 (7 bases). V dropped 3 bases and J dropped 14 bases, with 11 bases sitting between them. CDR3 length equals 11 residues. Germline V lookup: CDR1 SGHVS, CDR2 FQNEAQ. CDR3 DNA: TGTGCCAGCAGCTTGGGAGGGGGGAAGTTCTTC. Its translation is CASSLGGGKFF.

The chain carries TRBV19 and TRBJ1-5; no reliable D call. The CDR3 sequence is 15 residues long. The V end was cut by 6 bases, the J end by 1 base, with 13 bases between. Germline loops: CDR1 LNHDA, CDR2 SQIVND (reference sequence). CDR3 sequence (DNA): TGTGCCAGTAGCCCCCGGGGTCGCAGCAATCAGCCCCAGCATTTT. This translates into CASSPRGRSNQPQHF.

The gene calls are TRBV6-5 and TRBJ2-5; D remains unclear. Germline CDR1 and CDR2: MNHEY and SVGAGI. Trimming removed 6 bases from V and 2 bases from J, with 16 bases in between. This CDR3 is 15 amino acids long. The CDR3 here is CASSSQATQQETQYF. For the CDR3, the DNA is TGTGCCAGCAGCTCACAAGCGACTCAGCAAGAGACCCAGTACTTC.

V usage is TRBV30 and J usage is TRBJ1-2; D may be TRBD1 (5 bases). V was cut by 3 bases and J by 12 bases, with 11 bases left in between. Germline V gene data show CDR1 as GTSNPN and CDR2 as SVGIG (reference sequence). There are 10 residues in the CDR3. CDR3 sequence reads: CAWRGVANTF. DNA of the CDR3: TGTGCCTGGAGGGGGGTGGCGAACACCTTC.

This chain joins TRBV3-1 (or the pseudogene TRBV3-2) and TRBJ1-3; D is unresolved. The CDR3 length is 18 residues. V was cut by 4 bases and J by 0 bases, with 19 bases left in between. In germline, CDR1 is LGHDT, CDR2 YNNKEL (reference sequence). DNA of the CDR3: TGTGCCAGCAGCCCCCGGGCGGGCAGGACCGCCTCTGGAAACACCATATATTTT. It translates to CASSPRAGRTASGNTIYF.

The chain uses TRBV11-2 and TRBJ2-7; D is possibly TRBD2 (6 bases). Trimming left V 5 bases short and J 2 bases short, with 13 bases between. CDR1 is SGHAT and CDR2 is FQNNGV in the germline V gene. The CDR3 loop spans 14 amino acids. The DNA of the CDR3 is TGTGCCAGCAGCCCGGGCGGAGGGGCCTACGAGCAGTACTTC. This sequence encodes CASSPGGGAYEQYF. Combining the CDR3 with reference TRBV11-2 and TRBJ2-7 gives the whole variable domain EAGVAQSPRYKIIEKRQSVAFWCNPISGHATLYWYQQILGQGPKLLIQFQNNGVVDDSQLPKDRFSAERLKGVDSTLKIQPAKLEDSAVYLCASSPGGGAYEQYFGPGTRLTVT.

The chain links TRBV6-5 to TRBJ2-3, with 11 bases matching TRBD2. CDR3 size: 13 residues. CDR1 is MNHEY, CDR2 SVGAGI, per germline. J gave up 11 bases and V 8 bases, and 9 bases lay outside the gene matches. DNA for the CDR3: TGTGCCAGCCCTAGCGGGGGGTCAGGGGTGCAGTATTTT. Translating it yields CASPSGGSGVQYF.

J is TRBJ2-7 and V is TRBV28, with TRBD1 matching 8 bases. CDR3 length: 14 residues. Germline lookup yields CDR1 MDHEN and CDR2 SYDVKM. V shed 8 bases and J 7 bases; nucleotides not matched to a gene: 13. The CDR3 coding sequence is TGTGCCAGCCGGACAGGGATCGAGTCTCGAGAGCAGTACTTC. Its protein is CASRTGIESREQYF.

Regarding this clone: The sample holds other DNA sequences that translate to the same CDR3. The chain is built from TRBV6-6 and TRBJ2-7; no definite D call. Germline CDR1 reads MNHNY; CDR2 reads SVGAGI (reference sequence). V was shortened by 0 bases and J by 1 base, with 7 bases between the two germline ends. CDR3 length equals 14 residues. In DNA, the CDR3 is TGTGCCAGCAGTTACTCTGGGAATTCCTACGAGCAGTACTTC. This translates into CASSYSGNSYEQYF.

The DNA for the CDR3 is TGTGCCAGCAGCACATCACCAGGGGGCTCTGGCTACACCTTC. Translation: CASSTSPGGSGYTF. V and J are TRBV5-4 and TRBJ1-2, with TRBD1 matching 8 bases. V shed 4 bases, J shed 7 bases, and the junction held 9 bases outside the gene matches. The CDR3 totals 14 residues. The germline CDR1 and CDR2 sequences are SGHNT and YYREEE (reference sequence).

The count of this clone is one. This chain links TRBV15 with TRBJ1-1; D gene uncertain. The CDR3 runs to 14 residues. CDR1 LNHNV and CDR2 YYDKDF come from the germline V gene (reference sequence). Trimming removed 5 bases from V and 1 base from J, with 11 bases in between. CDR3 coding DNA: TGTGCCACCAGCCCGAGCATGAAGAACACTGAAGCTTTCTTT. It codes for CATSPSMKNTEAFF.

The rearrangement links TRBV7-6 to TRBJ2-7; the D gene is possibly TRBD2 (7 bases). The CDR3 totals 16 residues. CDR1 and CDR2 from the germline V gene are SGHVS and FNYEAQ. V lost 1 base and J 3 bases, leaving 16 bases between the germline ends. CDR3 loop: CASSLGGGGGNYEQYF. The CDR3, as DNA: TGTGCCAGCAGCTTAGGGGGGGGCGGGGGCAACTACGAGCAGTACTTC.

The J gene is TRBJ2-7, the V gene TRBV6-5; 7 nucleotides align to TRBD1. The CDR3 sequence is 14 residues long. CDR1 and CDR2 (germline): MNHEY, SVGAGI. V was pared by 6 bases and J by 0 bases, with 5 bases of the junction left unmatched. CDR3 residues: CASRKQGNSYEQYF. CDR3 DNA sequence: TGTGCCAGCAGGAAACAGGGGAACTCCTACGAGCAGTACTTC.

The chain combines TRBV6-5 with TRBJ2-1, with 8 bases matching TRBD1. V was pared by 2 bases and J by 8 bases, with 8 bases of the junction left unmatched. From germline, CDR1 is MNHEY and CDR2 SVGAGI. This CDR3 is built from 15 residues. In nucleotides, the CDR3 is TGTGCCAGCAGTTACAAGGCAGGGGGCCCGGATGAGCAGTTCTTC. The encoded protein is CASSYKAGGPDEQFF.

This chain uses TRBV30 with TRBJ1-6; 10 bases agree with TRBD1. CDR3 length equals 14 residues. The germline V gene has CDR1 GTSNPN and CDR2 SVGIG (reference sequence). The V and J ends lost 5 bases and 7 bases, in that order; junction bases with no gene match: 5. The CDR3 here is CAWVDRGLNSPLHF. The CDR3 DNA sequence: TGTGCCTGGGTAGACAGGGGGCTCAATTCACCCCTCCACTTT. The full variable domain, with the rest looked up from reference TRBV30 and TRBJ1-6, is SQTIHQWPATLVQPVGSPLSLECTVEGTSNPNLYWYRQAAGRGLQLLFYSVGIGQISSEVPQNLSASRPQDRQFILSSKKLLLSDSGFYLCAWVDRGLNSPLHFGNGTRLTVT.

The V and J genes are TRBV5-1 and TRBJ2-5; D may be TRBD2 (7 bases). The V and J ends lost 4 bases and 3 bases respectively, with 16 bases between them. Germline CDR1 reads SGHRS; CDR2 reads YFSETQ. The CDR3 has 15 amino acids. CDR3 region: CASSSPQGGKETQYF. CDR3 DNA sequence: TGCGCCAGCAGCAGCCCACAGGGAGGGAAAGAGACCCAGTACTTC. Combining the CDR3 with reference TRBV5-1 and TRBJ2-5 gives the whole variable domain KAGVTQTPRYLIKTRGQQVTLSCSPISGHRSVSWYQQTPGQGLQFLFEYFSETQRNKGNFPGRFSGRQFSNSRSEMNVSTLELGDSALYLCASSSPQGGKETQYFGPGTRLLVL.

The chain is built from TRBV7-8 and TRBJ1-1; 7 bases are shared with TRBD1. Germline CDR1 is SGHVS and CDR2 is FQNEAQ. The V and J ends lost 5 bases and 1 base, in that order; junction bases with no gene match: 7. This CDR3 is 15 amino acids long. For the CDR3, the DNA is TGTGCCAGCAGCGTCGACAGGGTGAAGAACACTGAAGCTTTCTTT. Its protein product is CASSVDRVKNTEAFF. The whole variable domain, remainder taken from reference TRBV7-8 and TRBJ1-1, is GAGVSQSPRYKVAKRGQDVALRCDPISGHVSLFWYQQALGQGPEFLTYFQNEAQLDKSGLPSDRFFAERPEGSVSTLKIQRTQQEDSAVYLCASSVDRVKNTEAFFGQGTRLTVV.

The chain joins TRBV5-1 to TRBJ2-7, with 10 bases fitting TRBD1. This CDR3 is 16 amino acids long. CDR1 SGHRS and CDR2 YFSETQ come from the germline V gene. Germline trimming cut 3 bases from V and 3 bases from J; bases unmatched to any gene: 9. As DNA, the CDR3 is TGCGCCAGCAGCTCATTGGGACAGGGGCTAGACTACGAGCAGTACTTC. This codes for CASSSLGQGLDYEQYF. The entire variable domain, with the rest obtained from reference TRBV5-1 and TRBJ2-7, is as follows: KAGVTQTPRYLIKTRGQQVTLSCSPISGHRSVSWYQQTPGQGLQFLFEYFSETQRNKGNFPGRFSGRQFSNSRSEMNVSTLELGDSALYLCASSSLGQGLDYEQYFGPGTRLTVT.

The table lists this clone with a count of one. The chain uses TRBV5-4 and TRBJ1-1; tentatively, D is TRBD1 (5 bases). Germline CDR1 is SGHNT and CDR2 is YYREEE (reference sequence). The V and J ends lost 0 bases and 6 bases respectively, with 9 bases between them. The length of the CDR3 is 13 residues. For the CDR3, the DNA is TGTGCCAGCAGCTTGGCTGGGGGAGCTGAAGCTTTCTTT. Its protein is CASSLAGGAEAFF.

The chain recombines TRBV6-5 with TRBJ2-7; D gene ambiguous. CDR1 is MNHEY, CDR2 SVGAGI, per germline. V was cut by 11 bases and J by 3 bases, with 11 bases left in between. The CDR3 is 11 amino acids. As DNA, the CDR3 is TGTGCCGGGCGTGAGAACTACGAGCAGTACTTC. Translated, it gives CAGRENYEQYF.

The chain has TRBV3-1 (or the pseudogene TRBV3-2) and TRBJ2-1; D call uncertain. Germline CDR1 and CDR2: LGHDT and YNNKEL (reference sequence). CDR3 length: 18 amino acids. V shed 1 base and J shed 5 bases, with 21 bases lying between them. This CDR3 reads CASSQVGQNTLRHNEQFF. The CDR3 coding sequence is TGTGCCAGCAGCCAAGTTGGCCAGAACACGCTGCGGCACAATGAGCAGTTCTTC.

The chain couples TRBV27 to TRBJ2-4; 7 bases are a match to TRBD1. Germline-derived CDR1 and CDR2 are MNHEY and SMNVEV (reference sequence). The CDR3 has 15 amino acids. The J segment lost 5 bases and the V segment lost 5 bases, leaving 9 bases of the junction unmatched. The CDR3 DNA reads TGTGCCAGCAGTCCACTGGACAGGAGGCAAAACATTCAGTACTTC. Translating it yields CASSPLDRRQNIQYF.

The rearrangement uses TRBV5-5 and TRBJ2-3; possibly TRBD1 for D (6 bases). V gave up 4 bases and J gave up 2 bases, with 14 bases separating them. This CDR3 has 15 residues. The germline V gene encodes CDR1 SGHKS and CDR2 YYEKEE (reference sequence). CDR3 protein: CASSTLGGITDTQYF. The CDR3 nucleotides read TGTGCCAGCAGCACGTTAGGGGGTATCACAGATACGCAGTATTTT.